This TCR beta chain was sequenced during a study of blood T cells in healthy people across ages. Next came a second PCR, run for about 7 to 12 cycles, which used a sample-barcoded 5' primer along with a J-beta primer mix. Per sample, CDR3-containing paired-end reads numbered at least 2.5 million. One entry per CDR3 protein results from TCRdb running MiXCR on the 5' RACE reads. The sample yields 1.5 million to 2 million distinct CDR3 sequences, 28% seen once. Approximately 9 milliliters was the volume of peripheral blood drawn from each donor. With 6 bases clipped from V and 4 bases from J, the junction kept 4 bases outside the gene matches. The CDR3 has 12 residues. Germline loops: CDR1 SQVTM, CDR2 ANQGSEA.

V and J are TRBV29-1 and TRBJ2-5, with 8 bases matching TRBD2. The TCR sequence derives from a woman aged 25-40 years in good health. The sequencing input was blood. The CDR3 DNA sequence: TGCAGCGTCAGGACTAGCTTAGAGACCCAGTACTTC. Translation gives CSVRTSLETQYF. The complete variable domain, with remaining parts taken from reference TRBV29-1 and TRBJ2-5, reads SAVISQKPSRDICQRGTSLTIQCQVDSQVTMMFWYRQQPGQSLTLIATANQGSEATYESGFVIDKFPISRPNLTFSTLTVSNMSPEDSSIYLCSVRTSLETQYFGPGTRLLVL.